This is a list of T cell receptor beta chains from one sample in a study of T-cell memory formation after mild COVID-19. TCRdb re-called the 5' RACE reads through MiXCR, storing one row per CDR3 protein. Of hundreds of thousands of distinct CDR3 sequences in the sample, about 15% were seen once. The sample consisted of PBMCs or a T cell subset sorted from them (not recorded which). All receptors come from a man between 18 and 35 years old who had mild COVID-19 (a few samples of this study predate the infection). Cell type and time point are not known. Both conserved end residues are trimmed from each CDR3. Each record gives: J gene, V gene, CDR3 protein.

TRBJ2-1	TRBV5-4	ASSSLGGGSEQF
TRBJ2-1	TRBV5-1	ASSEQQGYNEQF
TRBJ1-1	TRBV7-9	ASSLSGGANEAF
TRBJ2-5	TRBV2	ASSDPRSDGTNQETQY
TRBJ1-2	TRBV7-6	ASSPVGTPNYGYT
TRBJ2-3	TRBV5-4	ASSFSGGAVDTQY
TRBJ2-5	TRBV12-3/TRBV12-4	ASSLTEQETQY
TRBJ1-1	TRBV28	ASSPGGGNTEAF
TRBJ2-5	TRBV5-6	ASSLLWGLRETQY
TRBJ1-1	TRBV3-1	ASSQRGTANTEAF
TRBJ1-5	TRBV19	ASRLGGSGNQPQH
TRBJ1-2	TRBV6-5	ASSYKVAGAINYGYT
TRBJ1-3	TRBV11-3	ASSYNTIY
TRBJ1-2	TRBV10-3	ATAGQGNYGYT
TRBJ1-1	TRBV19	ASSIGAYTEAF
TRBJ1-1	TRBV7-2	ASGFRGAINTEAF